What follows is one TCR beta chain and its context. This clone came up once. The antigen this receptor binds is unknown. Base qualities are not provided; no much larger clone lies one nucleotide away. The data were obtained in a study of shared clonotypes between healthy human individuals (TCRdb year 2020). Study-level background: The cohort comprised a couple of women and a few men aged 18 to 49 years. Different laboratories and diverse techniques were used to prepare libraries and sequence TCR repertoires, to increase sequencing depth and limit assay-specific biases. The study deeply sequenced blood TCR repertoires of several healthy adults to estimate repertoire size and the extent of clonotype sharing between individuals. Each donor's leukapheresis produced roughly between about 0.9 and 9.5 billion PBMCs. Per donor, three plates each were used for CD4 naive and CD4 memory, two for CD8 naive, and one for CD8 memory. General findings and caveats noted by the study authors: About 5% of naive CD4, 3.5% of naive CD8, approximately 2.2% of memory CD4, and around 0.42% of memory CD8 clonotypes were shared across several donors. Sampling was restricted to blood, and TCR repertoires in tissues likely differ from the TCR repertoires found in blood. The small number of donors limited the genetic and exposure-history diversity represented. Pairwise subsampling led to the expectation that sequencing depth would affect the degree of clonotype sharing among donors. Larger estimated clonotype richness was generally found for naive subsets than for memory subsets. Rarefaction of sorted-subset datasets indicated incomplete sequencing despite the large sequencing depth. Compared with non-shared clonotypes, the clonotypes found in all four sorted-subset donors had higher generation probabilities.

CD8 naive samples were obtained by positive selection for CCR7 among CD45RO-negative cells, yielding a CD45RA+CCR7+ population from which TemRA cells were excluded. The donors were healthy, HIV-negative adults with no recently reported acute infections or vaccinations. All donors were Caucasian adults living in Nashville, Tennessee, USA. Blood was obtained by leukapheresis, after which PBMCs were separated by Ficoll-Histopaque density gradient centrifugation and cryopreserved in liquid nitrogen vapor phase. Analytical flow cytometry was used to check the purity and quantity of each magnetically sorted T cell population. From each sorted fraction, genomic DNA was isolated and quantified by UV absorbance on a Nanodrop 2000c. Using the deep immunoSEQ assay, TCR CDR3 regions were amplified from genomic DNA by multiplex PCR. Extracted genomic DNA from each cell subset was distributed evenly across all wells of several immunoSEQ 96-well plates, and each plate was treated as a replicate. For sorted subsets, around 200 ng genomic DNA, equal to tens of thousands of T cell genomes, was loaded into each replicate PCR. Purified libraries were measured with a Qubit 3.0 fluorometer, size-checked on a Bioanalyzer 2100, and measured again with the KAPA Library Quantification kit. Every immunoSEQ 96-well plate was sequenced on a separate single-read 150-cycle Illumina NextSeq 550 flow cell. Per the original workflow: The immunoSEQ output contained only junctional sequences without quality scores, so filtering could not match that applied to full-length reads. Sequences were annotated with PyIR, a Python wrapper for IgBLAST v1.9, and V/J genes and CDR3 were assigned using IMGT germline references. Any read was removed if the V/J assignment was weak (E-value above 1e-6), the CDR3 was missing, or the read contained stop codons, out-of-frame junctions, or ambiguous translated residues. A V3J clonotype was defined by an identical inferred V gene, J gene, and CDR3 amino acid sequence. To compute the percentage overlap between repertoires, the number of shared unique clonotypes was divided by the size of the smaller repertoire. Richness of each repertoire was evaluated using RTK rarefaction, the Chao1 estimator, and Recon v2.1 estimates of unobserved clonotypes. Generation probabilities were computed with OLGA for all TCRbeta clonotypes obtained by the gDNA method from several donors. Here the immuneACCESS table is served through TCRdb, limited to in-frame sequences with V and J called. Missing clones are a known gap in these copies; in checked studies unresolved V genes cover under half, and the rest lacks a known reason. V, J and clone size are taken as reported in that table, and D and trimming were inferred from the DNA itself. This sample has about 2.1 million clones in its table, and around 95% of those were observed once. 1.5% to 2% of the sample belongs to the ten largest clones.

CDR1 LGHNA and CDR2 YNFKEQ are derived from the germline V gene. V and J lose 0 bases and 5 bases, and a span of 14 bases separates them. The CDR3, cysteine through phenylalanine, is 15 amino acids long. The entry retains the CDR3 DNA only, 45 bases that are in frame from base 1. Sequenced: naive CD8+ T cells from PBMCs. Read against the paper, the sample's cell subset or site label means: CD45RA+CCR7+. The chain is encoded by TRBV4-2 joined to TRBJ2-7, with no reliable assignment of the D segment. This clonotype was obtained from a man between 18 and 35 years old in good health. Some clones in this sample may be carry-over from other donors' samples. The encoded CDR3 is CASSQEGPSYHEQYF. In nucleotides, the sequence is TGTGCCAGCAGCCAAGAGGGCCCCTCTTACCACGAGCAGTACTTC.